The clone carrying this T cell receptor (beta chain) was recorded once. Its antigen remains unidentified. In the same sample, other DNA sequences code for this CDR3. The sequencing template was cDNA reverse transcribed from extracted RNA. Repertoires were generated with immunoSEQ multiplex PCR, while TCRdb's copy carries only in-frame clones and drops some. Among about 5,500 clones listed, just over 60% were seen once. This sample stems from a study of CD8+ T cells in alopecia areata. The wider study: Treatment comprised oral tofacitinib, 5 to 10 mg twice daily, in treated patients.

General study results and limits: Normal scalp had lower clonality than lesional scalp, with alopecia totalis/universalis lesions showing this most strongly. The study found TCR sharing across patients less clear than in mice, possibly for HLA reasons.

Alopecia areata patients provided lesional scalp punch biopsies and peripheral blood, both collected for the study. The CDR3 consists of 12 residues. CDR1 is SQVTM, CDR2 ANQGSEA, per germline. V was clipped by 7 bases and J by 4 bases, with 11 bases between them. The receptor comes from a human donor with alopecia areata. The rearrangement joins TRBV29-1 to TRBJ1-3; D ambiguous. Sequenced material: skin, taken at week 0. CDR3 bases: TGCAGCGCGACGCCCGAGGGAAACACCATATATTTT. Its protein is CSATPEGNTIYF. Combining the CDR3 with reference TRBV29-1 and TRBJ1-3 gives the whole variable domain SAVISQKPSRDICQRGTSLTIQCQVDSQVTMMFWYRQQPGQSLTLIATANQGSEATYESGFVIDKFPISRPNLTFSTLTVSNMSPEDSSIYLCSATPEGNTIYFGEGSWLTVV.